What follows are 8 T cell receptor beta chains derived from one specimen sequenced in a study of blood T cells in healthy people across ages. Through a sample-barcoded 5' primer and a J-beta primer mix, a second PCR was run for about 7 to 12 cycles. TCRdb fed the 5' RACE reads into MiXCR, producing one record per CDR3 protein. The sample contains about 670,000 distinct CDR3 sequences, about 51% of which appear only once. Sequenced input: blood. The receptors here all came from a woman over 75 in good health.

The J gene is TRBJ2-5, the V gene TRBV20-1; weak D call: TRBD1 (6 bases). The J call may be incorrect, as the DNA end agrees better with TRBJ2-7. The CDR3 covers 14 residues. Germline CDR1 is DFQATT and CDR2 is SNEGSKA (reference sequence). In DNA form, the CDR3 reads TGCAGTGCTGGGGGACATATTGAGCCCTACGAGCAGTACTTC. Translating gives CSAGGHIEPYEQYF.

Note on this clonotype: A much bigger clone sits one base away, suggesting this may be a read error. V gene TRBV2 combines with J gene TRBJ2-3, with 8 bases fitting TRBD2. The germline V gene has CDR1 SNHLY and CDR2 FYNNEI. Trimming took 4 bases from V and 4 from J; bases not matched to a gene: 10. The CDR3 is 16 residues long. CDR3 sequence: CASSAGAGGFADTQYF. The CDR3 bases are TGTGCCAGCAGTGCGGGCGCGGGGGGATTCGCAGATACGCAGTATTTT. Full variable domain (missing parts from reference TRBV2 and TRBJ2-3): EPEVTQTPSHQVTQMGQEVILRCVPISNHLYFYWYRQILGQKVEFLVSFYNNEISEKSEIFDDQFSVERPDGSNFTLKIRSTKLEDSAMYFCASSAGAGGFADTQYFGPGTRLTVL.

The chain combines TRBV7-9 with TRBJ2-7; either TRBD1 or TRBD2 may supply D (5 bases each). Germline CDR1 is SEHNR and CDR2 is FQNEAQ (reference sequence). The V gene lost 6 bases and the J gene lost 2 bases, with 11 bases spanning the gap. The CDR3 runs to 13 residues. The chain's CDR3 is CASRNGAAYEQYF. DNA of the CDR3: TGTGCCAGCAGGAACGGGGCCGCCTACGAGCAGTACTTC.

CDR3 sequence (DNA): TGTGCCAGCAGCCAGTATGCGGAAGAGACCCAGTACTTC. It encodes CASSQYAEETQYF. This sequence joins TRBV7-2 and TRBJ2-7; no firm D call. The better agreement between TRBJ2-5 and the DNA end casts doubt on the J call. The CDR3 sequence is 13 residues long. Germline V CDR1 and CDR2: SGHTA, FQGNSA.

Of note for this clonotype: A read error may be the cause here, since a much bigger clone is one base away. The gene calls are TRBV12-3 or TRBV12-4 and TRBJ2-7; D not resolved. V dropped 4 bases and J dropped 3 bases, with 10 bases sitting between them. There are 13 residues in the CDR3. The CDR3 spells CASSCNVGYEQYF. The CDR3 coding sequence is TGTGCCAGCAGTTGCAACGTAGGCTACGAGCAGTACTTC.

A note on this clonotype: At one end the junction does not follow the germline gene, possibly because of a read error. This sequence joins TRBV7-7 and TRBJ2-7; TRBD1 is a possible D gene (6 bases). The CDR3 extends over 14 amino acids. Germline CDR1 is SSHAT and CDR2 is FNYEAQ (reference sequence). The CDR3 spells CASSPQQGFHEQYF. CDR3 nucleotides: TGTGCTAGCAGCCCCCAACAGGGTTTCCACGAGCAGTACTTC.

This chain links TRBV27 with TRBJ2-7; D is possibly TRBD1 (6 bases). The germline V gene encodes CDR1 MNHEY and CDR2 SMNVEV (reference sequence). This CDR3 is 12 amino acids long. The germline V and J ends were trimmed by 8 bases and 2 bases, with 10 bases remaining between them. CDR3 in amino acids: CASADSTYEQYF. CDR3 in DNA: TGTGCCAGCGCGGACAGTACCTACGAGCAGTACTTC.

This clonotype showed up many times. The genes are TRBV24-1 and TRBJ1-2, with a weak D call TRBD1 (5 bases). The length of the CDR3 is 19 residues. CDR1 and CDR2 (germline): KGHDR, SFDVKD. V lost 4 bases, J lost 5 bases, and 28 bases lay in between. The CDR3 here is CATSDAYRLPTSGLYGYTF. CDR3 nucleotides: TGTGCCACCAGTGACGCTTACAGGCTCCCGACCTCGGGTCTTTATGGCTACACCTTC.